Following are 14 T cell receptor beta chains from one sample sequenced in a study of blood T cell repertoires in COVID-19 (dated by TCRdb to 2018 to 2021). Library preparation was by the immunoSEQ multiplex PCR assay. Held by TCRdb, this immuneACCESS table contains in-frame sequences only and omits some clones. Under half of the omission traces to an unresolved V gene where checked; the cause of the rest is unknown. Recorded for this sample are roughly 250,000 clones; around 89% of them occurred a single time. The top ten hold roughly 3.7% of the sample. Input material: peripheral blood. The receptors shown here come from a woman in her thirties or forties with acute or convalescent COVID-19.

The chain joins TRBV10-3 to TRBJ1-2, with TRBD1 identical over 11 bases. Germline V gene lookup returns CDR1 ENHRY and CDR2 SYGVKD. Unmatched junction bases numbered 2, after V lost 2 bases and J lost 0 bases. This CDR3 has 16 amino acids. This CDR3 reads CAISEGTGGSNYGYTF. In DNA form, the CDR3 reads TGTGCCATCAGTGAGGGGACAGGGGGATCTAACTATGGCTACACCTTC.

The V call is TRBV6-1, the J call TRBJ1-5; no definite D call. The CDR3 extends over 13 amino acids. V gave up 1 base and J gave up 7 bases, with 8 bases separating them. Germline V gene sequence: CDR1 MNHNS, CDR2 SASEGT. The CDR3 DNA reads TGTGCCAGCAGTGAAGTAGGGAGCCAGCCCCAGCATTTT. It encodes CASSEVGSQPQHF.

This chain connects TRBV9 to TRBJ2-2, with D hard to call. This CDR3 comprises 13 residues. V lost 4 bases and J 4 bases, leaving 8 bases between the germline ends. CDR1 SGDLS and CDR2 YYNGEE come from the germline V gene. The CDR3 reads CASSPFVTGELFF. CDR3 nucleotides: TGTGCCAGCAGCCCCTTCGTCACCGGGGAGCTGTTTTTT.

The J gene is TRBJ1-4, the V gene TRBV5-1, with unresolved D. CDR3 length: 15 residues. Germline V gives CDR1 SGHRS, CDR2 YFSETQ. The V and J ends lost 0 bases and 3 bases respectively, with 9 bases between them. CDR3 coding DNA: TGCGCCAGCAGCTTGGACCGGGGAGCTAATGAAAAACTGTTTTTT. This encodes CASSLDRGANEKLFF.

The V and J genes are TRBV29-1 and TRBJ1-1; 7 bases agree with TRBD1. CDR3 length: 13 amino acids. J was trimmed by 1 base and V by 7 bases; bases with no gene match: 6. Germline V lookup: CDR1 SQVTM, CDR2 ANQGSEA. The CDR3: CSAQKGANTEAFF. CDR3 coding DNA: TGCAGCGCCCAAAAGGGGGCGAACACTGAAGCTTTCTTT.

CDR3 residues: CSASGQGEYGYTF. The CDR3 DNA follows: TGCAGCGCCTCCGGACAGGGCGAATATGGCTACACCTTC. V usage is TRBV29-1 and J usage is TRBJ1-2; TRBD1 matches 8 bases. V lost 7 bases, J lost 5 bases, and 9 bases stayed unmatched. The V gene's germline CDR1 is SQVTM and CDR2 ANQGSEA. The CDR3 loop spans 13 amino acids.

The CDR3 here is CASSQFVGDTQYF. The DNA for the CDR3 is TGCGCCAGCAGCCAATTTGTCGGAGATACGCAGTATTTT. V is TRBV4-1 and J is TRBJ2-3; D ambiguous. CDR3 length: 13 amino acids. Between the trimmed V and J ends, which lost 2 bases and 5 bases, there was a span of 8 bases. Germline-derived CDR1 and CDR2 are MGHRA and YSYEKL.

The chain joins TRBV9 to TRBJ1-2; D is unclear. The CDR3 spans 15 residues. CDR1 and CDR2 from the germline V gene are SGDLS and YYNGEE. Trimming removed 1 base from V and 0 bases from J, with 10 bases in between. The CDR3 DNA sequence: TGTGCCAGCAGCGTACAGAGCGGCCCTAACTATGGCTACACCTTC. Encoded protein: CASSVQSGPNYGYTF.

This chain connects TRBV5-1 to TRBJ2-3; TRBD1 is a possible D gene (6 bases). The CDR3 loop spans 14 amino acids. The germline V and J ends were trimmed by 4 bases and 4 bases, with 13 bases remaining between them. CDR1 is SGHRS and CDR2 is YFSETQ in the germline V gene. The CDR3 coding sequence is TGCGCCAGCAGCCCAGGACAGACACCAGATACGCAGTATTTT. It translates to CASSPGQTPDTQYF. Filled out from reference TRBV5-1 and TRBJ2-3, the complete variable domain reads KAGVTQTPRYLIKTRGQQVTLSCSPISGHRSVSWYQQTPGQGLQFLFEYFSETQRNKGNFPGRFSGRQFSNSRSEMNVSTLELGDSALYLCASSPGQTPDTQYFGPGTRLTVL.

This chain links TRBV18 with TRBJ2-7; TRBD1 matches at 7 bases. The CDR3 runs to 14 residues. CDR1 KGHSH and CDR2 LQKENI come from the germline V gene. The J segment lost 0 bases and the V segment lost 3 bases, leaving 2 bases of the junction unmatched. CDR3 nucleotides: TGTGCCAGCTCACCCGACAGGGCCTCCTACGAGCAGTACGTC. Translation: CASSPDRASYEQYV.

The chain combines TRBV5-4 with TRBJ2-7; TRBD2 matches 12 bases. Unmatched junction bases numbered 3, after V lost 4 bases and J lost 7 bases. Germline CDR1 and CDR2: SGHNT and YYREEE (reference sequence). The CDR3 contains 13 residues. In DNA, the CDR3 is TGTGCCAGCAGCCCAGGACTAGCGGGGGAGCAGTACGTC. The encoded protein is CASSPGLAGEQYV.

In the case of this clone: The same CDR3 also results from other DNA sequences found in this sample. The chain links TRBV15 to TRBJ2-7; no firm D call. The V end was cut by 0 bases, the J end by 4 bases, with 7 bases between. CDR1 and CDR2 from the germline V gene are LNHNV and YYDKDF (reference sequence). This CDR3 has 13 residues. The CDR3 nucleotides read TGTGCCACCAGCAGAGATCTCAGTTACGAGCAGTACGTC. Translating it yields CATSRDLSYEQYV.

The gene calls are TRBV30 and TRBJ1-6; possible D gene TRBD1, 5 bases. This CDR3 comprises 14 residues. Trimming removed 2 bases at V and 9 bases at J, with 14 bases between. Germline CDR1 is GTSNPN and CDR2 is SVGIG (reference sequence). Here the CDR3 reads CAWSRPGVGSPLHF. The CDR3 nucleotides are TGTGCCTGGAGTCGCCCGGGGGTAGGTTCACCCCTCCACTTT.

The genes are TRBV12-3 or TRBV12-4 and TRBJ1-2; 7 positions match TRBD1. Trimming removed 5 bases from V and 5 bases from J; junction bases left unmatched: 5. The CDR3 runs to 13 residues. CDR3 coding DNA: TGTGCCAGCAGTGCAGACAGGGTGTATGGCTACACCTTC. Residues: CASSADRVYGYTF.